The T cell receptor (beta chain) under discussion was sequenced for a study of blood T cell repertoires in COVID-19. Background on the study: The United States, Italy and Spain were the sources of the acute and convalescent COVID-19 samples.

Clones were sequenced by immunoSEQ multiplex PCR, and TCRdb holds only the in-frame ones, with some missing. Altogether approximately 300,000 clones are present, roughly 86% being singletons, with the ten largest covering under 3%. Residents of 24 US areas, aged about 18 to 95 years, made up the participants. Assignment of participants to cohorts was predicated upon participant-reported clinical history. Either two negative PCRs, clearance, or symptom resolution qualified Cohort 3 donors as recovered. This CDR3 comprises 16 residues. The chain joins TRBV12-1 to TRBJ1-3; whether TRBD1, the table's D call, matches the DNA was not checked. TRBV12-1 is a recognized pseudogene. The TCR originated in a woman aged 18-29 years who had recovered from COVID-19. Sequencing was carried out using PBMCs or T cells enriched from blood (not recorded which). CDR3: CASSGQNLRSGNTIYF. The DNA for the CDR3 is TGTGCCAGCAGTGGACAGAACTTACGGTCTGGAAACACCATATATTTT.